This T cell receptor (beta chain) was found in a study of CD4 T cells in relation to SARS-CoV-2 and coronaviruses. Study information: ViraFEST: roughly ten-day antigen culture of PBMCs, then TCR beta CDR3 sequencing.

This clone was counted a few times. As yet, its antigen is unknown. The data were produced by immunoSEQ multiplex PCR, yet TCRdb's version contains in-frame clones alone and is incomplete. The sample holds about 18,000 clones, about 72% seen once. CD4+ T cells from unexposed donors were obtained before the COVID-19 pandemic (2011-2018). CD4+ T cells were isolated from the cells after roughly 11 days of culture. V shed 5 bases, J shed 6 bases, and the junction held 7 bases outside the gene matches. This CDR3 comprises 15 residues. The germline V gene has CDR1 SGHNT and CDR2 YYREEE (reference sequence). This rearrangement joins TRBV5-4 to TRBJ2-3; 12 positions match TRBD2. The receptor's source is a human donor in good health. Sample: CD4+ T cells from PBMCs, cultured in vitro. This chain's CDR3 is CASRSGTSGYDTQYF. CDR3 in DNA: TGTGCCAGCAGGTCCGGGACTAGCGGGTACGATACGCAGTATTTT.